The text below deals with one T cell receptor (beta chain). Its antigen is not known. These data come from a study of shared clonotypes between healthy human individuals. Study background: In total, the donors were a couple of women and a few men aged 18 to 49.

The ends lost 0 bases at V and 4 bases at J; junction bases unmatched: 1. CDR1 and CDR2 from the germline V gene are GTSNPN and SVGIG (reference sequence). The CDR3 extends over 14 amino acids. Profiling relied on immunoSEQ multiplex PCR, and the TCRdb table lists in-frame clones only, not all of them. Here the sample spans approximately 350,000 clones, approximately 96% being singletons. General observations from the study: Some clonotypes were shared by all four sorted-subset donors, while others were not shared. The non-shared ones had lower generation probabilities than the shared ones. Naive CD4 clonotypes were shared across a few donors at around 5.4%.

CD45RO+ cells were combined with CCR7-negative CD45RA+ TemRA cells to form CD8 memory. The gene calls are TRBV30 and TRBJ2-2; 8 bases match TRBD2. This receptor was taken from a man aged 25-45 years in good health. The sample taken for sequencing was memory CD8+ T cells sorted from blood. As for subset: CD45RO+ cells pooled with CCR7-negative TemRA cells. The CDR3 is CAWSVGRATGELFF. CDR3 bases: TGTGCCTGGAGTGTCGGGAGGGCCACCGGGGAGCTGTTTTTT. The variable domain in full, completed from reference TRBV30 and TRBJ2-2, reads SQTIHQWPATLVQPVGSPLSLECTVEGTSNPNLYWYRQAAGRGLQLLFYSVGIGQISSEVPQNLSASRPQDRQFILSSKKLLLSDSGFYLCAWSVGRATGELFFGEGSRLTVL.